A single sample is the source of the 32 T cell receptor beta chains below, sequenced in a study of cytomegalovirus exposure and HLA in healthy donors. In the PCR, 60 Vbeta and 13 Jbeta primers were used. Clones were sequenced by immunoSEQ multiplex PCR, and TCRdb holds only the in-frame ones, with some missing. The profile shows 200,000 to 250,000 clones, approximately 78% of them singletons. Input material: PBMCs. All receptors come from a woman aged 40 to 50 in good health and CMV-seronegative.

This clone appeared a single time. J is TRBJ2-7 and V is TRBV10-2, with D possibly being TRBD2 (6 bases). From germline, CDR1 is WSHSY and CDR2 SAAADI. The V and J ends lost 6 bases and 6 bases respectively, with 15 bases between them. This CDR3 region has 13 residues. The CDR3 DNA follows: TGCGCCAGCAGCCCCGGACGGGAGAGCGAGCAGTACTTC. Translated: CASSPGRESEQYF.

This clone has a handful of counts. The J gene is TRBJ1-1, the V gene TRBV6-6; D unresolved. Germline V lookup: CDR1 MNHNY, CDR2 SVGAGI (reference sequence). Trimming stripped 4 bases from V and 6 bases from J, with 9 bases between. This CDR3 has 12 residues. For the CDR3, the DNA is TGTGCCAGCAGTTCAACGGGGTCTGAAGCTTTCTTT. Protein product: CASSSTGSEAFF.

V is TRBV2 and J is TRBJ2-1, with no clear D. CDR3 length: 14 amino acids. Germline V gene lookup returns CDR1 SNHLY and CDR2 FYNNEI. The V and J ends lost 2 bases and 7 bases respectively, with 12 bases between them. The CDR3 DNA sequence: TGTGCCAGCAGTGAATCCCACTCTACGAATGAGCAGTTCTTC. Translation gives CASSESHSTNEQFF.

This rearrangement joins TRBV19 to TRBJ2-3, with no clear D. CDR3 size: 12 residues. The germline CDR1 and CDR2 sequences are LNHDA and SQIVND (reference sequence). V was pared by 0 bases and J by 6 bases, with 4 bases between. The CDR3 loop is CASSIERDTQYF. The CDR3 nucleotides read TGTGCCAGTAGTATAGAACGGGATACGCAGTATTTT.

The chain uses TRBV5-4 and TRBJ1-2, with TRBD1 as a possible D gene (5 bases). CDR1 and CDR2 (germline): SGHNT, YYREEE (reference sequence). This CDR3 comprises 11 residues. V lost 0 bases and J 8 bases, leaving 5 bases between the germline ends. The CDR3 DNA reads as TGTGCCAGCAGCTTGGGACAGGGCTACACCTTC. Translating gives CASSLGQGYTF.

The V call is TRBV6-5, the J call TRBJ2-5; D is uncertain. The ends were cut back, 8 bases at V and 1 base at J, with 14 bases in the middle. There are 14 residues in the CDR3. Germline CDR1 reads MNHEY; CDR2 reads SVGAGI. CDR3 sequence: CASLKAGSQETQYF. CDR3 nucleotide sequence: TGTGCCAGCCTTAAAGCCGGGTCCCAAGAGACCCAGTACTTC.

The gene calls are TRBV28 and TRBJ2-4; perhaps TRBD2 as D (5 bases). CDR3 length equals 17 residues. V was clipped by 1 base and J by 2 bases, with 15 bases between them. CDR1 is MDHEN and CDR2 is SYDVKM in the germline V gene. This CDR3 is CASSLFRGSITKNIQYF. In nucleotides, the CDR3 is TGTGCCAGCAGTTTATTCCGAGGGTCGATAACCAAAAACATTCAGTACTTC.

The rearrangement links TRBV4-2 to TRBJ1-3; a weak D match, TRBD1 (5 bases). The length of the CDR3 is 17 residues. Deletions cut 3 bases from V and 6 bases from J, with 21 bases between. Looked up from germline, CDR1 is LGHNA and CDR2 is YNFKEQ. The CDR3 loop is CASSHLKGRLNVNTIYF. The CDR3 bases are TGTGCCAGCAGCCATCTTAAGGGGCGATTGAATGTAAACACCATATATTTT.

This clone was seen a single time. The chain couples TRBV29-1 to TRBJ2-5; tentative D call: TRBD2 (5 bases). Gene TRBJ2-7 matches the end of the DNA better, so the J call may be wrong. CDR1 is SQVTM, CDR2 ANQGSEA, per germline. The CDR3 is made up of 10 amino acids. The CDR3 loop reads CSATEGEQYF. The DNA of the CDR3 is TGCAGCGCCACTGAGGGCGAGCAGTACTTC.

This chain connects TRBV9 to TRBJ2-1; tentatively, D is TRBD1 (6 bases). The V and J ends lost 1 base and 3 bases respectively, with 14 bases between them. The V gene's germline CDR1 is SGDLS and CDR2 YYNGEE. The CDR3 is 16 amino acids. The CDR3 sequence is CASSVKGQTGYNEQFF. CDR3 bases: TGTGCCAGCAGCGTAAAAGGGCAGACAGGCTACAATGAGCAGTTCTTC.

The chain combines TRBV4-1 with TRBJ2-1; no reliable D call. CDR1 and CDR2 from the germline V gene are MGHRA and YSYEKL. The V end was cut by 6 bases, the J end by 4 bases, with 10 bases between. This CDR3 is 13 amino acids long. The DNA of the CDR3 is TGCGCCAGCAGGGCTAGTCCTTACAATGAGCAGTTCTTC. Translation gives CASRASPYNEQFF.

The chain joins TRBV6-1 to TRBJ2-7; 8 nucleotides agree with TRBD2. Germline lookup yields CDR1 MNHNS and CDR2 SASEGT. The CDR3 is made up of 14 amino acids. The junction had 8 bases not matched to a gene; V was cut back by 5 bases and J by 5 bases. The CDR3 region has the DNA TGTGCCAGCAGTTCGTTTCCGGGGGGGCACGAGCAGTACTTC. This sequence encodes CASSSFPGGHEQYF.

The chain is built from TRBV18 and TRBJ2-3; D is undetermined. V shed 0 bases and J shed 6 bases, with 7 bases lying between them. Looked up from germline, CDR1 is KGHSH and CDR2 is LQKENI. This CDR3 region has 13 residues. The CDR3 DNA reads TGTGCCAGCTCACCACCTAGCAGTGATACGCAGTATTTT. Its translation is CASSPPSSDTQYF.

V usage is TRBV27 and J usage is TRBJ1-1; 9 nucleotides align to TRBD1. This CDR3 has 14 residues. Per germline, CDR1 MNHEY and CDR2 SMNVEV (reference sequence). V lost 6 bases, J lost 0 bases, and 2 bases stayed unmatched. In DNA, the CDR3 is TGTGCCAGCAGCAGGGACAGGGTGAACACTGAAGCTTTCTTT. Its protein product is CASSRDRVNTEAFF.

The rearrangement uses TRBV18 and TRBJ2-7; the match to TRBD1 covers 8 bases. With V trimmed by 0 bases and J by 3 bases, 4 bases remained unmatched. CDR1 is KGHSH and CDR2 is LQKENI in the germline V gene. There are 15 residues in the CDR3. The chain's CDR3 is CASSPPQGAGYEQYF. CDR3 sequence (DNA): TGTGCCAGCTCACCACCGCAGGGGGCTGGCTACGAGCAGTACTTC. Complete variable domain (other parts from reference TRBV18 and TRBJ2-7): NAGVMQNPRHLVRRRGQEARLRCSPMKGHSHVYWYRQLPEEGLKFMVYLQKENIIDESGMPKERFSAEFPKEGPSILRIQQVVRGDSAAYFCASSPPQGAGYEQYFGPGTRLTVT.

On this clone: Germline is not matched at one junction end, which may reflect a read error. V usage is TRBV7-9 and J usage is TRBJ2-5; D call uncertain. Germline V gene data show CDR1 as SEHNR and CDR2 as FQNEAQ (reference sequence). The CDR3 consists of 16 residues. The CDR3, as DNA: TGTTCCAGCACGGAACGAGGTTCAATACTACAAGAGACCCAGTACTTC. Its protein is CSSTERGSILQETQYF.

This chain joins TRBV28 and TRBJ2-1, with 11 nucleotides matching TRBD2. The CDR3 runs to 16 residues. From germline, CDR1 is MDHEN and CDR2 SYDVKM. J was trimmed by 2 bases and V by 4 bases; bases with no gene match: 4. Here the CDR3 DNA reads TGTGCCAGCAGTTCCCTTAGCGGGAGGGCCTACAATGAGCAGTTCTTC. Its protein product is CASSSLSGRAYNEQFF.

This sequence joins TRBV29-1 and TRBJ1-4; D might be TRBD1 (5 bases). The CDR3 covers 14 residues. Germline V gene lookup returns CDR1 SQVTM and CDR2 ANQGSEA. Trimming stripped 2 bases from V and 0 bases from J, with 7 bases between. The CDR3 here is CSVEQGATNEKLFF. The CDR3 nucleotides read TGCAGCGTTGAACAGGGCGCAACTAATGAAAAACTGTTTTTT.

In this sample, this clone turned up once. The chain links TRBV5-4 to TRBJ1-1; TRBD1 is a possible D gene (6 bases). The ends were cut back, 6 bases at V and 3 bases at J, with 15 bases in the middle. The V gene's germline CDR1 is SGHNT and CDR2 YYREEE (reference sequence). The CDR3 runs 14 residues. This CDR3 reads CASNNLPGDTEAFF. CDR3 sequence (DNA): TGTGCCAGCAACAACCTACCAGGGGACACTGAAGCTTTCTTT.

This rearrangement joins TRBV6-6 to TRBJ2-7, with a possible D match to TRBD2 (6 bases). With 5 bases removed from V and 3 bases from J, the gap between germline ends came to 11 bases. Per the germline V gene, CDR1 is MNHNY and CDR2 is SVGAGI (reference sequence). CDR3 length: 13 residues. The CDR3 region is CASSTRGNYEQYF. The CDR3 nucleotides read TGTGCCAGCAGTACCCGGGGGAACTACGAGCAGTACTTC.

In nucleotides, the CDR3 is TGTGCCAGCAGCTTCGGACAGGGGGCGTCTGGCTACACCTTC. Residues: CASSFGQGASGYTF. V and J are TRBV5-6 and TRBJ1-2; TRBD1 matches at 11 bases. The germline gives CDR1 SGHDT, CDR2 YYEEEE. With 2 bases clipped from V and 7 bases from J, the junction kept 4 bases outside the gene matches. This CDR3 contains 14 residues.

The V and J genes are TRBV7-6 and TRBJ2-7, with a possible D match to TRBD2 (6 bases). V was cut by 5 bases and J by 0 bases, with 23 bases left in between. This CDR3 comprises 18 residues. CDR1 is SGHVS and CDR2 is FNYEAQ in the germline V gene. DNA of the CDR3: TGTGCCAGCAGCCCCATTCGGCGGGCTAGCGCTTCCTCCTACGAGCAGTACTTC. Amino acids: CASSPIRRASASSYEQYF. Full variable domain (rest looked up from reference TRBV7-6 and TRBJ2-7): GAGVSQSPRYKVTKRGQDVALRCDPISGHVSLYWYRQALGQGPEFLTYFNYEAQQDKSGLPNDRFSAERPEGSISTLTIQRTEQRDSAMYRCASSPIRRASASSYEQYFGPGTRLTVT.

The rearrangement joins TRBV4-1 to TRBJ2-7; no firm D call. The CDR3 covers 14 residues. V was pared by 1 base and J by 3 bases, with 10 bases between. The germline CDR1 and CDR2 sequences are MGHRA and YSYEKL. The CDR3 protein is CASSQGNPGYEQYF. CDR3 nucleotides: TGCGCCAGCAGCCAAGGCAATCCGGGCTACGAGCAGTACTTC.

This chain connects TRBV5-4 to TRBJ2-2; TRBD2 agrees at 16 bases. CDR1 and CDR2 from the germline V gene are SGHNT and YYREEE (reference sequence). This CDR3 region has 18 residues. V lost 4 bases and J lost 0; bases outside the gene matches: 3. The CDR3 sequence: CASSGGLAGGPNTGELFF. The CDR3 coding sequence is TGTGCCAGCAGCGGGGGACTAGCGGGAGGGCCGAACACCGGGGAGCTGTTTTTT.

This clone was seen a single time. CDR3 in amino acids: CASSLGVRGQSETQYF. The DNA of the CDR3 is TGTGCCAGCAGCTTAGGAGTGAGGGGGCAAAGCGAGACCCAGTACTTC. V gene TRBV11-2 combines with J gene TRBJ2-5, with TRBD1 identical over 7 bases. V lost 1 base to trimming and J lost 5 bases; unmatched junction nucleotides: 10. Germline V gene data show CDR1 as SGHAT and CDR2 as FQNNGV. CDR3 length equals 16 residues.

The rearrangement joins TRBV19 to TRBJ2-7; 14 bases are shared with TRBD2. Germline trimming cut 6 bases from V and 3 bases from J; bases unmatched to any gene: 7. The CDR3 runs 16 residues. The V gene's germline CDR1 is LNHDA and CDR2 SQIVND (reference sequence). The CDR3 nucleotides are TGTGCCAGTAGCGCGGGGACTAGCGGGAGAAACTACGAGCAGTACTTC. It translates to CASSAGTSGRNYEQYF.

V is TRBV4-1 and J is TRBJ2-7, with 9 bases that match TRBD1. Germline V gene data show CDR1 as MGHRA and CDR2 as YSYEKL. The CDR3 totals 15 residues. Trimming removed 4 bases from V and 3 bases from J; junction bases left unmatched: 7. CDR3 nucleotides: TGCGCCAGCAGCCCACTTTCGACAGGGGGCTACGAGCAGTACTTC. Its translation is CASSPLSTGGYEQYF.

The CDR3 nucleotides read TGCGCCAGCAGACATATCGGGGGGGGCTCCTACGAGCAGTACTTC. Encoded protein: CASRHIGGGSYEQYF. V gene TRBV4-1 combines with J gene TRBJ2-5; 8 nucleotides line up with TRBD2. Matching the DNA end better, TRBJ2-7 makes the J call doubtful. CDR3 length: 15 amino acids. Looked up from germline, CDR1 is MGHRA and CDR2 is YSYEKL.

This clone has just a few counts. The V gene is TRBV7-9, the J gene TRBJ2-5, with TRBD1 matching over 8 bases. The last part of the DNA fits TRBJ2-7 better; the J call may be wrong. The CDR3 length is 15 residues. CDR1 and CDR2 from the germline V gene are SEHNR and FQNEAQ (reference sequence). DNA for the CDR3: TGTGCCAGCAGCTCCGCCGGGACAGGATCCTACGAGCAGTACTTC. It is translated as CASSSAGTGSYEQYF.

About this clone: Mismatch with germline at one junction end may stem from a read error. The chain combines TRBV25-1 with TRBJ2-2, with D tentatively TRBD2 (5 bases). The CDR3 has 13 amino acids. CDR1 is MGHDK, CDR2 SYGVNS, per germline. CDR3 protein: CASSEPVPRGAVF. CDR3 nucleotides: TGTGCCAGCAGTGAACCCGTTCCCCGGGGAGCTGTTTTT.

A few counts support this clone. The gene calls are TRBV28 and TRBJ2-1; tentative D call: TRBD1 (5 bases). Per germline, CDR1 MDHEN and CDR2 SYDVKM. This CDR3 is built from 15 residues. V was trimmed by 3 bases and J by 4 bases, leaving 13 bases between them. The CDR3 sequence is CASSLPLTGYNEQFF. CDR3 sequence (DNA): TGTGCCAGCAGTTTGCCCCTCACAGGATACAATGAGCAGTTCTTC.

V and J are TRBV6-5 and TRBJ1-5; TRBD1 is a possible D gene (5 bases). Trimming cost V 6 bases and J 5 bases, with 17 bases left between them. Germline values: CDR1 MNHEY, CDR2 SVGAGI. This CDR3 has 15 amino acids. The CDR3 sequence: CASSLTVPRDQPQHF. CDR3 nucleotide sequence: TGTGCCAGCAGCCTGACAGTCCCGCGCGATCAGCCCCAGCATTTT.